This T cell receptor beta chain is drawn from a study of OX40 agonist ivuxolimab in advanced cancers. Across the study: At 0.01 to 10 mg/kg, ivuxolimab was administered intravenously to patients every 2 weeks. The eligibility criteria allowed prior anti-PD-1, anti-PD-L1 or anti-CTLA-4 therapy, and about 40% had some.

Study-wide results and limits: Fewer expanded clones were found on average in CD4+ than in CD8+ T cells. Both CD4+ and CD8+ T cell populations in blood had undergone clonal expansion by week 6 at 0.1 to 3.0 mg/kg.

The method was immunoSEQ multiplex PCR; TCRdb's version includes in-frame clones alone and lacks a portion of them. The repertoire includes 20,000 or so clones, approximately 83% of them detected once, and over 15% sits in the top ten. This clone was observed a handful of times. The antigen is unknown. Trimming pared 11 bases from V and 2 bases from J, leaving 10 bases between. Germline V gene data show CDR1 as LNHNV and CDR2 as YYDKDF (reference sequence). The CDR3 extends over 13 amino acids. The sequence was obtained from an adult with an advanced solid tumor such as melanoma, head and neck, liver or kidney cancer. The V call is TRBV15, the J call TRBJ2-6; D call uncertain. This material consisted of CD4+ or CD8+ T cells sorted from blood, taken in a trial of the OX40 agonist ivuxolimab. In DNA, the CDR3 is TGTGCCGCAAGGCCGCCTGGGGCCAACGTCCTGACTTTC. Translating it yields CAARPPGANVLTF.